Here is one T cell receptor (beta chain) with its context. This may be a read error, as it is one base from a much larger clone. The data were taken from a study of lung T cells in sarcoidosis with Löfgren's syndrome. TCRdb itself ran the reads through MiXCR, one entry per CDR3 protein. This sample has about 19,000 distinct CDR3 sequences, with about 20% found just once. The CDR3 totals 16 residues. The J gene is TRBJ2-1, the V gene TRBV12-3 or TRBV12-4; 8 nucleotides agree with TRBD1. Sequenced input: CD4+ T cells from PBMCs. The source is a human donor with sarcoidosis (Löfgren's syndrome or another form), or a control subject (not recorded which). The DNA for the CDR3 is TGTGCCAACAGTTTAAAGCCAGGGGGCGTCTACAATGAGCAGTTCTTC. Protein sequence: CANSLKPGGVYNEQFF.